Presented here are 8 T cell receptor beta chains from one specimen sequenced in a study of blood T cell repertoires in COVID-19. Only in-frame clones appear in the TCRdb table, and some are missing; sequencing was by immunoSEQ multiplex PCR. Of 210,000 or so clones listed, 75% to 85% are singletons. Sequenced: peripheral blood. These TCRs come from a middle-aged man with COVID-19, enrolled during active disease.

The gene calls are TRBV6-2 or TRBV6-3 and TRBJ2-7; D is ambiguous. The CDR3 spans 14 residues. Trimming left V 5 bases short and J 0 bases short, with 11 bases between. The germline gives CDR1 MNHEY, CDR2 SVGEGT. DNA for the CDR3: TGTGCCAGCAGTCCCGGGTCTTCCTCCTACGAGCAGTACTTC. Residues: CASSPGSSSYEQYF.

The chain couples TRBV14 to TRBJ2-3; 9 positions match TRBD2. The V gene end was trimmed by 4 bases and the J gene end by 10 bases; junction bases not matched to a gene: 18. CDR1 SGHDN and CDR2 FVKESK come from the germline V gene. This CDR3 spans 17 amino acids. CDR3: CASSLQGASGATSPQYF. DNA of the CDR3: TGTGCCAGCAGCCTCCAGGGTGCTAGCGGGGCGACCTCACCGCAGTATTTT.

The J gene is TRBJ1-2, the V gene TRBV3-1 (or the pseudogene TRBV3-2); a weak D match, TRBD1 (5 bases). Per the germline V gene, CDR1 is LGHDT and CDR2 is YNNKEL (reference sequence). Between the trimmed V and J ends, which lost 4 bases and 6 bases, there was a span of 21 bases. This CDR3 spans 16 amino acids. The CDR3 loop is CASSPLQGLFGDGYTF. As DNA, the CDR3 is TGTGCCAGCAGCCCGTTGCAGGGCCTCTTTGGAGATGGCTACACCTTC.

The J gene is TRBJ1-3, the V gene TRBV29-1; 7 positions agree with TRBD1. Germline V gene lookup returns CDR1 SQVTM and CDR2 ANQGSEA. The junction had 15 bases not matched to a gene; V was cut back by 8 bases and J by 2 bases. The CDR3 runs to 16 residues. CDR3 region: CSFRGYGSLAGNTIYF. CDR3 nucleotides: TGCAGCTTCAGGGGGTACGGGTCGTTAGCTGGAAACACCATATATTTT.

This clone was found a few times. The gene calls are TRBV4-1 and TRBJ1-4; TRBD1 is a possible D gene (6 bases). CDR3 length: 18 residues. Germline assignment: CDR1 MGHRA and CDR2 YSYEKL. V was shortened by 5 bases and J by 5 bases, with 24 bases between the two germline ends. CDR3 DNA: TGCGCCAGCAGCTCAAGAGAGGCTTTAGGGGGAAAGAATGAAAAACTGTTTTTT. It is translated as CASSSREALGGKNEKLFF.

The rearrangement uses TRBV28 and TRBJ1-5; possibly TRBD1 for D (5 bases). CDR1 is MDHEN and CDR2 is SYDVKM in the germline V gene. The V end lost 3 bases, the J end lost 7 bases, and 22 bases lay between the germline ends. The CDR3 has 17 amino acids. The CDR3 DNA reads as TGTGCCAGCAGTTTGGGGGTTGCGGGGGATCATTGGCAGCCCCAGCATTTT. It encodes CASSLGVAGDHWQPQHF.

The genes are TRBV6-6 and TRBJ1-4, with 10 bases that match TRBD1. This CDR3 spans 14 amino acids. Germline CDR1 reads MNHNY; CDR2 reads SVGAGI (reference sequence). The junction had 7 bases not matched to a gene; V was cut back by 11 bases and J by 4 bases. This CDR3 reads CAVGTGAGNEKLFF. The CDR3 DNA sequence: TGTGCCGTTGGGACAGGGGCTGGTAATGAAAAACTGTTTTTT.

This chain uses TRBV29-1 with TRBJ1-1, with 7 nucleotides matching TRBD1. Germline V gives CDR1 SQVTM, CDR2 ANQGSEA. This CDR3 is built from 13 residues. J was trimmed by 0 bases and V by 7 bases; bases with no gene match: 5. The CDR3 is CSGMGQLNTEAFF. CDR3 nucleotide sequence: TGCAGCGGTATGGGACAGTTGAACACTGAAGCTTTCTTT.